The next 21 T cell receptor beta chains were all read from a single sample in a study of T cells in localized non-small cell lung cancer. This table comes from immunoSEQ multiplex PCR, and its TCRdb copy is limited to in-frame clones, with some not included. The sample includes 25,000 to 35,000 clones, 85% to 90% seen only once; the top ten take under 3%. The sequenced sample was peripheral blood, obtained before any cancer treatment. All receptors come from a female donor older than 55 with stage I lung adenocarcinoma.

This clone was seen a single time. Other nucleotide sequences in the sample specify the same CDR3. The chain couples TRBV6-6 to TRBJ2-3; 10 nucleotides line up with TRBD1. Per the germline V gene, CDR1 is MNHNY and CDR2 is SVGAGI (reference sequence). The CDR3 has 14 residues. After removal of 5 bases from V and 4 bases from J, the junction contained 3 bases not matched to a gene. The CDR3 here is CASSPGQGPDTQYF. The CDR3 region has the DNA TGTGCCAGCAGTCCGGGACAGGGGCCAGATACGCAGTATTTT.

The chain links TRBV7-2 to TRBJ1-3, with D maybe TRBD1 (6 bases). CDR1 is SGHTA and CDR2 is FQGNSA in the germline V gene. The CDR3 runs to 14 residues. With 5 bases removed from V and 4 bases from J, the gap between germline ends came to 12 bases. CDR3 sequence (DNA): TGTGCCAGCAGCCCACAGGGTACAGGAAACACCATATATTTT. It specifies CASSPQGTGNTIYF.

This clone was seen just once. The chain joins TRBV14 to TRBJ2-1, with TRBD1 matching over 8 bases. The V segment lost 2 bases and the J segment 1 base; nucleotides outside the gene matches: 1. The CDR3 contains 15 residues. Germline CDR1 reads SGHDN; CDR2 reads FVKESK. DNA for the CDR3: TGTGCCAGCAGCCAACGACAGGGGTCCTACAATGAGCAGTTCTTC. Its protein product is CASSQRQGSYNEQFF.

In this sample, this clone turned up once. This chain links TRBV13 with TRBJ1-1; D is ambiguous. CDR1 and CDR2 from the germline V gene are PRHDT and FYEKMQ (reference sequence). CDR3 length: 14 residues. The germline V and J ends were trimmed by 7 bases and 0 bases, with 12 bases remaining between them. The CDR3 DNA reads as TGTGCCAGCACCCGAGCGGGAATGAACACTGAAGCTTTCTTT. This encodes CASTRAGMNTEAFF.

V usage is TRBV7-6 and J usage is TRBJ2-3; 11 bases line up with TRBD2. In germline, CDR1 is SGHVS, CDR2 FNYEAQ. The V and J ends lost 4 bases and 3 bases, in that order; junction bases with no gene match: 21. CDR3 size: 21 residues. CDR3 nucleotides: TGTGCCAGCAGCTCTCTCGGGACTAGCGGAGTAACCGCGTTTTCGACAGATACGCAGTATTTT. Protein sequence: CASSSLGTSGVTAFSTDTQYF.

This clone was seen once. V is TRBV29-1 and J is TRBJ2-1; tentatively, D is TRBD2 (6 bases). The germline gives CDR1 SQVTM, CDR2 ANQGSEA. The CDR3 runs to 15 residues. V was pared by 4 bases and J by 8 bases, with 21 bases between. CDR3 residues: CSVALRRGIMDEQFF. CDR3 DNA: TGCAGCGTTGCCCTTAGGAGGGGAATTATGGATGAGCAGTTCTTC.

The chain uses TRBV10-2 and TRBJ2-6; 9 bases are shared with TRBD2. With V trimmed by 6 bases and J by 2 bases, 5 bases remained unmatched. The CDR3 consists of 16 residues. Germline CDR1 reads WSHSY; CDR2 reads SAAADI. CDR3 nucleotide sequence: TGCGCCAGCAGGGTAGCGGGAGAGGCTGGGGCCAACGTCCTGACTTTC. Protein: CASRVAGEAGANVLTF.

The CDR3 nucleotides are TGTGCCACAGGGCCCCTCGGCGGATCGGCTGAAGCTTTCTTT. Its translation: CATGPLGGSAEAFF. The chain joins TRBV7-9 to TRBJ1-1; D may be TRBD1 (5 bases). V lost 10 bases, J lost 6 bases, and 21 bases lay in between. CDR1 and CDR2 from the germline V gene are SEHNR and FQNEAQ (reference sequence). CDR3 length equals 14 residues.

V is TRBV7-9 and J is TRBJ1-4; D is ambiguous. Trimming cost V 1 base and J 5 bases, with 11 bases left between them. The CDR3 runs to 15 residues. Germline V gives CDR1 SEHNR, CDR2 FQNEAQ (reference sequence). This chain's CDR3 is CASSLDGLPNEKLFF. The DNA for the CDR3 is TGTGCCAGCAGCTTAGATGGGCTCCCCAATGAAAAACTGTTTTTT.

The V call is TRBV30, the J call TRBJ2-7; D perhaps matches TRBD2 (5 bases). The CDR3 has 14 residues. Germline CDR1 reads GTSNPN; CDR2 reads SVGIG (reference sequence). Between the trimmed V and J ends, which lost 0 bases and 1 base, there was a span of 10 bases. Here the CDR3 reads CAWSVGGSSYEQYF. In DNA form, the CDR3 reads TGTGCCTGGAGTGTCGGAGGTTCTTCCTACGAGCAGTACTTC. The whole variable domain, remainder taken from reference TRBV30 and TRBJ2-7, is SQTIHQWPATLVQPVGSPLSLECTVEGTSNPNLYWYRQAAGRGLQLLFYSVGIGQISSEVPQNLSASRPQDRQFILSSKKLLLSDSGFYLCAWSVGGSSYEQYFGPGTRLTVT.

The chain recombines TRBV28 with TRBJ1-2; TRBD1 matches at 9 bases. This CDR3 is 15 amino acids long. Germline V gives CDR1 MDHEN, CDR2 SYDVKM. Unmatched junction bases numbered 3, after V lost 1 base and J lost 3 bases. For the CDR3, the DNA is TGTGCCAGCAGTTTATCGGGACAGGGCCACTATGGCTACACCTTC. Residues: CASSLSGQGHYGYTF.

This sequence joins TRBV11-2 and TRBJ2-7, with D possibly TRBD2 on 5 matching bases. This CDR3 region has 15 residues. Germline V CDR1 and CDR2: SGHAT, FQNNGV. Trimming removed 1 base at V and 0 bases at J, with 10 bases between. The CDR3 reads CASSLVGGSSYEQYF. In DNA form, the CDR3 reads TGTGCCAGCAGCTTAGTAGGCGGGTCCTCCTACGAGCAGTACTTC.

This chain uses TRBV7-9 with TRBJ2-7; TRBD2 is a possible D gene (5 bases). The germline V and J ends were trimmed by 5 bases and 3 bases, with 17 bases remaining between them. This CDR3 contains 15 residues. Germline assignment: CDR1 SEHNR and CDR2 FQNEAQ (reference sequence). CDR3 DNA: TGTGCCAGCAGCCCCGGGGTTCTGAAGGGCTACGAGCAGTACTTC. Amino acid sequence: CASSPGVLKGYEQYF.

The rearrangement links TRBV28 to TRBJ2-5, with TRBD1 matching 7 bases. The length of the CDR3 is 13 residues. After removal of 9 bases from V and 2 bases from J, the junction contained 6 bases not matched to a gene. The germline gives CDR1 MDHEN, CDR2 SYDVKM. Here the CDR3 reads CASSTGSQETQYF. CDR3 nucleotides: TGTGCCAGTTCGACAGGGTCGCAAGAGACCCAGTACTTC.

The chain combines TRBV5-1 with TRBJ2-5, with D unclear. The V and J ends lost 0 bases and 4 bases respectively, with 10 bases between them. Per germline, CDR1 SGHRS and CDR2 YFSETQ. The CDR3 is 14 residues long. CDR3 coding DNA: TGCGCCAGCAGCTTGGTCGGATCTGGAGAGACCCAGTACTTC. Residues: CASSLVGSGETQYF. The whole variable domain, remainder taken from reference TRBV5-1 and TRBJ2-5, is KAGVTQTPRYLIKTRGQQVTLSCSPISGHRSVSWYQQTPGQGLQFLFEYFSETQRNKGNFPGRFSGRQFSNSRSEMNVSTLELGDSALYLCASSLVGSGETQYFGPGTRLLVL.

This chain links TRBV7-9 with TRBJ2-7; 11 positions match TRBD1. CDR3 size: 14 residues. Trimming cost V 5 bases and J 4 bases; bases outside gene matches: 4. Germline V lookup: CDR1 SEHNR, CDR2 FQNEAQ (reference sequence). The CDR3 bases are TGTGCCAGCAGCCGGACAGGGGGCTTTTACGAGCAGTACTTC. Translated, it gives CASSRTGGFYEQYF.

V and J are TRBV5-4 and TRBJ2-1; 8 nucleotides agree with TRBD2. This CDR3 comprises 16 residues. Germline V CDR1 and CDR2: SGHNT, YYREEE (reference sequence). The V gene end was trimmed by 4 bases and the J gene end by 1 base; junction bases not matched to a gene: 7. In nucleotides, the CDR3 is TGTGCCAGCAGCCCAAAACTAGCGGAATCCTACAATGAGCAGTTCTTC. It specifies CASSPKLAESYNEQFF.

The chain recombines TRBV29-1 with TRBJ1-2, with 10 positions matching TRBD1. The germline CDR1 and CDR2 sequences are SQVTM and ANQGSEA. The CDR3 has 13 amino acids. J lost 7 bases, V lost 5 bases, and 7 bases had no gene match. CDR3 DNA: TGCAGCGTTCCTACCGGGACAGGGGCTGGCTACACCTTC. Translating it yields CSVPTGTGAGYTF.

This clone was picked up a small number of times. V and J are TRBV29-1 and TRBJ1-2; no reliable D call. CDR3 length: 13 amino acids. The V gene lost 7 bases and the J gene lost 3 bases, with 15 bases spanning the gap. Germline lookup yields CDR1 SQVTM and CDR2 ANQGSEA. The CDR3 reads CSAGRLQDYGYTF. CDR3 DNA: TGCAGCGCCGGTCGGTTGCAAGACTATGGCTACACCTTC.

CDR3 DNA sequence: TGTGCCAGCAGCTTAGCTTTGACGGGACTTCCTTCCACCGGGGAGCTGTTTTTT. This gives the protein CASSLALTGLPSTGELFF. V is TRBV7-7 and J is TRBJ2-2; TRBD2 is a possible D gene (6 bases). CDR1 and CDR2 (germline): SSHAT, FNYEAQ (reference sequence). This CDR3 comprises 18 residues. V lost 0 bases, J lost 4 bases, and 18 bases lay in between.

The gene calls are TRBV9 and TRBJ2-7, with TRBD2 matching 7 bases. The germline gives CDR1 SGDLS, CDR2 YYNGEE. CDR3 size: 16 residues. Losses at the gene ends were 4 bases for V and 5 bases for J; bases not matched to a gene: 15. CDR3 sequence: CASSPHGGTGADEQYF. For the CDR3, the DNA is TGTGCCAGCAGCCCCCACGGGGGGACTGGGGCGGACGAGCAGTACTTC. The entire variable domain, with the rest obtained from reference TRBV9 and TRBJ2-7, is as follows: DSGVTQTPKHLITATGQRVTLRCSPRSGDLSVYWYQQSLDQGLQFLIQYYNGEERAKGNILERFSAQQFPDLHSELNLSSLELGDSALYFCASSPHGGTGADEQYFGPGTRLTVT.